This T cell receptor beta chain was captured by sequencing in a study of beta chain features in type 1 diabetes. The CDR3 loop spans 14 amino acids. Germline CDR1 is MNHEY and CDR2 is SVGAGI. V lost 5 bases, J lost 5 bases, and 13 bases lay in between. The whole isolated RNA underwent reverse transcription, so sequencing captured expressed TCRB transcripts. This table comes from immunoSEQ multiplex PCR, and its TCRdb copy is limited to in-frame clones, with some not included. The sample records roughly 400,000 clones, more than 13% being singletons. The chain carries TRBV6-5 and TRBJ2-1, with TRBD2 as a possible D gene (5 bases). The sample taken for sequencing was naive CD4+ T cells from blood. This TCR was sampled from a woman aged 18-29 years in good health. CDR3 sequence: CASSIAGGHNEQFF. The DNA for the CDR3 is TGTGCCAGCAGTATTGCGGGTGGTCACAATGAGCAGTTCTTC.